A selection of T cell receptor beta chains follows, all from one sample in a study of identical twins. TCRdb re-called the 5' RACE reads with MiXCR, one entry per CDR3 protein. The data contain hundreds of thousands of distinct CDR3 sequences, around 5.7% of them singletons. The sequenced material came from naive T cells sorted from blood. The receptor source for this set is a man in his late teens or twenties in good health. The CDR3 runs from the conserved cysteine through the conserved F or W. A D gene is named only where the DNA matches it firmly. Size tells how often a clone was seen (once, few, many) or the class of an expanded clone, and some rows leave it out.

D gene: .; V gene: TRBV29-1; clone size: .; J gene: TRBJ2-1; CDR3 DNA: TGCAGCGTTGAGGCAGGTAGAAATGAGCAGTTCTTC; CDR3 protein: CSVEAGRNEQFF
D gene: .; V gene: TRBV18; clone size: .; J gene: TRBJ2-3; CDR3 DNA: TGTGCCAGCTCACCATTGGTGGTTGATCGCGCAGATACGCAGTATTTT; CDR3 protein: CASSPLVVDRADTQYF
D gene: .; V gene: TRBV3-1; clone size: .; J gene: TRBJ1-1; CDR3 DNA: TGTGCCAGCAGCCAACGAGGGGGGATGAACACTGAAGCTTTCTTT; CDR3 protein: CASSQRGGMNTEAFF
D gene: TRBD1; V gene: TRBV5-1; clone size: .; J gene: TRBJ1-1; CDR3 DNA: TGCGCCAGCGGGTACGGGACAGGGGGCACTGAAGCTTTCTTT; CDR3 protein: CASGYGTGGTEAFF
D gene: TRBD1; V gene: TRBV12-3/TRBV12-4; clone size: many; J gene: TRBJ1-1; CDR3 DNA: TGTGCCAGCAGTCCACGACAGGGCCCCACTGAAGCTTTCTTT; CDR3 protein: CASSPRQGPTEAFF
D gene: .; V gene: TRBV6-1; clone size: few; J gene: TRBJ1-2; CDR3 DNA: TGTGCCAGCAGGATGGGGGGACCGAGAGGCTACACCTTC; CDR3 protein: CASRMGGPRGYTF
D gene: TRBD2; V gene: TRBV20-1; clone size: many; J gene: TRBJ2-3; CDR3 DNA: TGCAGTGCTAGTATGCCAGCGGGAGAAACAGATACGCAGTATTTT; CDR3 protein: CSASMPAGETDTQYF
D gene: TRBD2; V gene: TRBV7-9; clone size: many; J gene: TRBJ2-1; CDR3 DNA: TGTGCCAGCAGCTTGATAGCGGGAGTGAAGAATGAGCAGTTCTTC; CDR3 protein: CASSLIAGVKNEQFF
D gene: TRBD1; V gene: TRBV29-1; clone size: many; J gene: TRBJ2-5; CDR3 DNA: TGCAGCGTACCAAAGGACAGGGAAGAGACCCAGTACTTC; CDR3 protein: CSVPKDREETQYF
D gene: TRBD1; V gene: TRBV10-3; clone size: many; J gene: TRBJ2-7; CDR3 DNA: TGTGCCATCAGCGCGGACAGGGGTGCCTACGAGCAGTACTTC; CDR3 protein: CAISADRGAYEQYF
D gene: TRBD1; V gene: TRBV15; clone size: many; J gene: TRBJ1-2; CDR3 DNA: TGTGCCACCAGCGCTGACAGGGACTATGGCTACACCTTC; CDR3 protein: CATSADRDYGYTF
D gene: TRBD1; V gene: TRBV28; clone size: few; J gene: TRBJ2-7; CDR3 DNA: TGTGCCAGCAGTTTAGAACAGGGGGCTTCCTACGAGCAGTACTTC; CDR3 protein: CASSLEQGASYEQYF
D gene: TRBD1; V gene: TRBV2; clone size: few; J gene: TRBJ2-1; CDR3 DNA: TGTGCCATCCTTGTCCGGGACAGGGGTTCCAATGAGCAGTTCTTC; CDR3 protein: CAILVRDRGSNEQFF
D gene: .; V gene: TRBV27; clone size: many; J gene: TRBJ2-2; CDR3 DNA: TGTGCCAGCAGTACAGGGATGCAACCGGGGAAGCTGTTTTTT; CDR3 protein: CASSTGMQPGKLFF
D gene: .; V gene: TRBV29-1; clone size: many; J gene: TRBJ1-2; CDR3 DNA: TGCAGCGTTGATGGGACTCACTATGGCTACACCTTC; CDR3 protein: CSVDGTHYGYTF
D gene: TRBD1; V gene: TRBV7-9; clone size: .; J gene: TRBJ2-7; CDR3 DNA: TGTGCCAGCAGCGTCCGGGACAGAGCCTACGAGCAGTACTTC; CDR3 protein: CASSVRDRAYEQYF
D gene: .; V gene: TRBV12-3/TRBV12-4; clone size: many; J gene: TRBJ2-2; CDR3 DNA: TGTGCCAGCAGTTTATCCGGGAGTGAAACCGGGGAGCTGTTTTTT; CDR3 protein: CASSLSGSETGELFF
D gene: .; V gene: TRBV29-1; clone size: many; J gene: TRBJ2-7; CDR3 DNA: TGCAGCGTCCAAACGGGAGACGGCGAGCAGTACTTC; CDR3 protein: CSVQTGDGEQYF
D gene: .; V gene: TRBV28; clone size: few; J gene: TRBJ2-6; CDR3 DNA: TGTGCCAGCAACAAAGCGGGCTTCGTCTCTGGGGCCAACGTCCTGACTTTC; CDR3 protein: CASNKAGFVSGANVLTF
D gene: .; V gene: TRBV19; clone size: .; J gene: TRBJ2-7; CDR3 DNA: TGTGCCAGTAGTATAGAGGTCACCCGGGCGTACGAGCAGTACTTC; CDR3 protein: CASSIEVTRAYEQYF
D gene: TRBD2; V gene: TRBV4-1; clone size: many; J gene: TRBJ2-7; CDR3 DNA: TGCGCCAGCAGCCAAGATGAAGTTAGCGGGAGCTACGAGCAGTACTTC; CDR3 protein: CASSQDEVSGSYEQYF
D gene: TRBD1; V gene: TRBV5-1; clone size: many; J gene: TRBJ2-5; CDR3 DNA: TGCGCCAGCAGCTTGGTGACAGGGAATCGAGAGACCCAGTACTTC; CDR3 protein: CASSLVTGNRETQYF
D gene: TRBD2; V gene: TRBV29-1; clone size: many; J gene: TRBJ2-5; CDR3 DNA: TGCAGCGCTTACTCGACTAGCGGACAAGAGACCCAGTACTTC; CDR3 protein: CSAYSTSGQETQYF
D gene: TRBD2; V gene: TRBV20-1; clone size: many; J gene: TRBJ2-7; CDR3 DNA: TGCAGTGCTCTTGGCCTAGCGGTCTCCTACGAGCAGTACTTC; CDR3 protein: CSALGLAVSYEQYF
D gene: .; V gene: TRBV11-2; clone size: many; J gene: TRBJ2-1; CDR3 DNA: TGTGCCAGCAGCTTAGATACTGTTGTGGGCTCCTACAATGAGCAGTTCTTC; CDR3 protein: CASSLDTVVGSYNEQFF
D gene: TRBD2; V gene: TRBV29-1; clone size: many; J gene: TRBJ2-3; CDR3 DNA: TGCAGCGGAACCGGGACTAGCGGAACTAGCACAGATACGCAGTATTTT; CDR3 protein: CSGTGTSGTSTDTQYF
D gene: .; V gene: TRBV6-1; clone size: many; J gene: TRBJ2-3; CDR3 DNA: TGTGCCAGCAGTGTCCACACAGATACGCAGTATTTT; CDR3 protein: CASSVHTDTQYF
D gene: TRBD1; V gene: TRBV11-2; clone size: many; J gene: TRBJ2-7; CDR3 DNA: TGTGCCAGCAGCTTAGGGTCCGGGACAGGCATCGAGCAGTACTTC; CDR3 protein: CASSLGSGTGIEQYF
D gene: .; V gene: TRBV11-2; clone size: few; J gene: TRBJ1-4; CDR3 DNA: TGTGCCAGCACCACCAGGGAGAAAGGAAAACTGTTTTTT; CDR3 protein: CASTTREKGKLFF
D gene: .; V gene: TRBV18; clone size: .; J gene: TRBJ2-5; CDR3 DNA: TGTGCCAGCTCACCATTCGGACTAACACAAGAGACCCAGTACTTC; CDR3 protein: CASSPFGLTQETQYF
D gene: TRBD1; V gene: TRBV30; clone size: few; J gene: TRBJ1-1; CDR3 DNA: TGTGCCTGGCGGACAGGGGGCACTGAAGCTTTCTTT; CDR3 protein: CAWRTGGTEAFF
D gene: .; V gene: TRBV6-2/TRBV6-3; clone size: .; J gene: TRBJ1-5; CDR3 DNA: TGTGCCAGCAGCGCAGGGGCGTCGGGGGGCGGCCTATATCAGCCCCAGCATTTT; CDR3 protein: CASSAGASGGGLYQPQHF